Listed below are T cell receptor beta chains from one sample, sequenced in a study of cytomegalovirus exposure and HLA in healthy donors. The protocol was immunoSEQ multiplex PCR, while the TCRdb copy is restricted to in-frame clones and leaves out a portion. The sample yields approximately 120,000 clones, 70% to 85% seen once. Sequences were obtained from PBMCs. The receptors here all came from a woman between 35 and 50 years old in good health and CMV-seropositive. CDR3s include the opening cysteine and the closing phenylalanine or tryptophan. The D gene is left open where the match is weak. Rows may omit the clone size; those that give it use once, few, many or a size class.

v_gene,abundance,j_gene,d_gene,CDR3nt,CDR3aa
TRBV9,NA,TRBJ1-1,NA,TGTGCCTCAACCCCCTCGCCTACAGTAAACACTGAAGCTTTCTTT,CASTPSPTVNTEAFF
TRBV5-1,NA,TRBJ2-3,TRBD2,TGCGCCAGCAGCTTAGGACTAGCGGGAGCCTTCAGCACAGATACGCAGTATTTT,CASSLGLAGAFSTDTQYF
TRBV11-2,NA,TRBJ2-7,NA,TGTGCCAGCAGCTTACAGGCCCCATCCTACGAGCAGTACTTC,CASSLQAPSYEQYF
TRBV9,NA,TRBJ1-5,NA,TGTGCCAGCAGCGTAGAGGAGGAGGGCCAGCCCCAGCATTTT,CASSVEEEGQPQHF
TRBV5-6,few,TRBJ1-2,NA,TGTGCCAGCTTGCCGGTCGGGACTTCTTATGGCTACACCTTC,CASLPVGTSYGYTF
TRBV7-9,NA,TRBJ2-7,NA,TGTGCCAGCAGCTCCCGAAGGACAAACTCTACCTACGAGCAGTACTTC,CASSSRRTNSTYEQYF
TRBV7-9,NA,TRBJ1-5,NA,TGTGCCAGCAGCTTAGGGGACATCCACAATCAGCCCCAGCATTTT,CASSLGDIHNQPQHF
TRBV6-1,NA,TRBJ2-7,TRBD1,TGTGCCAGCAGTGAACAGGGGGTCTCCTACGAGCAGTACTTC,CASSEQGVSYEQYF
TRBV5-1,few,TRBJ2-7,TRBD1,TGCGCCAGCAGCCCGGGACAGTTCTACGAGCAGTACTTC,CASSPGQFYEQYF
TRBV4-2,NA,TRBJ1-4,NA,TGTGCCAGCAGCGACGCTCCAGGGTACGAAAAACTGTTTTTT,CASSDAPGYEKLFF
TRBV19,few,TRBJ2-3,NA,TGTGCCAGTAGTGGACTACACACCTACACAGATACGCAGTATTTT,CASSGLHTYTDTQYF
TRBV29-1,NA,TRBJ1-3,TRBD1,TGCAGCGTTCCCGACAGGGGGGGAAACACCATATATTTT,CSVPDRGGNTIYF
TRBV19,NA,TRBJ2-5,NA,TGTGCCAGTAGTGCTGGGGAGGAGACCCAGTACTTC,CASSAGEETQYF
TRBV30,NA,TRBJ1-2,NA,TGTGCCTGGAGTTTCGGCGGCCACGGGGGCTACACCTTC,CAWSFGGHGGYTF
TRBV7-2,NA,TRBJ2-2,TRBD2,TGTGCCAGCAGCCTAGGGCCAGCGGGAGTACGTGGGGCCGGGGAGCTGTTTTTT,CASSLGPAGVRGAGELFF
TRBV2,many,TRBJ1-3,NA,TGTGCCAGCAGTTCGGGATTTTCTGCAGACACCATATATTTT,CASSSGFSADTIYF
TRBV7-2,once,TRBJ2-1,TRBD2,TGTGCCAGCAGCCCCTTTACTAGCGGAACCTACAATGAGCAGTTCTTC,CASSPFTSGTYNEQFF
TRBV28,few,TRBJ1-1,NA,TGTGCCAGCAGTCTGAGGGCCCAGAACACTGAAGCTTTCTTT,CASSLRAQNTEAFF
TRBV9,NA,TRBJ1-1,TRBD1,TGTGCCAGCAGCGTAGGGGCAGTACCGAGGACCCAGGGGGGCGAAGCTTTCTTT,CASSVGAVPRTQGGEAFF
TRBV27,NA,TRBJ2-6,TRBD1,TGTGCCAGCAGTTTACAGGGGGCTGGGGCCAACGTCCTGACTTTC,CASSLQGAGANVLTF
TRBV9,NA,TRBJ2-5,NA,TGTGCCAGCAGCTTGACCCCGCGCCGGGACTTCAAAGAGACCCAGTACTTC,CASSLTPRRDFKETQYF
TRBV28,NA,TRBJ2-5,TRBD2,TGTGCCAGCAGTTTCGTTGGGTTAGCGGGAGTCTGGGAGACCCAGTACTTC,CASSFVGLAGVWETQYF
TRBV7-6,NA,TRBJ2-3,TRBD2,TGTGCCAGCAGCTTAGCTAGCGGGAGAGGGGTAGATACGCAGTATTTT,CASSLASGRGVDTQYF
TRBV19,once,TRBJ2-1,NA,TGTGCCAGTAGTTTAAAACTGGGAGGTGAGCAGTTCTTC,CASSLKLGGEQFF
TRBV18,NA,TRBJ2-1,TRBD1,TGTGCCAGCTCACGAGAGGGGGCAGGCAATGAGCAGTTCTTC,CASSREGAGNEQFF
TRBV5-4,NA,TRBJ1-3,NA,TGTGCCAGCAGCTTGGATTCGCGGTGGGCTGGAAACACCATATATTTT,CASSLDSRWAGNTIYF
TRBV5-1,NA,TRBJ1-4,NA,TGCGCCAGCAGCCCGATGGGGGGTTCTAATGAAAAACTGTTTTTT,CASSPMGGSNEKLFF
TRBV19,NA,TRBJ2-7,NA,TGTGCCACGGGGGATGGGTACCTACGGGAGCAGTACTTC,CATGDGYLREQYF
TRBV19,NA,TRBJ1-2,TRBD1,TGTGCCAGTACCACAACAGGGGCTGGACTCGGCTACACCTTC,CASTTTGAGLGYTF
TRBV27,NA,TRBJ1-5,NA,TGTGCCAGCAGTACTGTCTCCAATCAGCCCCAGCATTTT,CASSTVSNQPQHF
TRBV28,NA,TRBJ2-1,NA,TGTGCCAGCTCAACACCGGGACTCGCTCCGTGGGAGCAGTTCTTC,CASSTPGLAPWEQFF
TRBV2,NA,TRBJ1-2,TRBD1,TGTGCCAGCAGTGAACTCGGACAGGCGAACTATGGCTACACCTTC,CASSELGQANYGYTF
TRBV5-1,NA,TRBJ2-7,TRBD1,TGCGCCAGCAGCTTGACAGGGGGCGAAGGTACGCAGTACTTC,CASSLTGGEGTQYF
TRBV5-5,few,TRBJ2-1,TRBD2,TGTGCCAGCAGCTTGCGGGGGGACTCCTACAATGAGCAGTTCTTC,CASSLRGDSYNEQFF
TRBV19,NA,TRBJ1-2,TRBD1,TGTGCCAGTAGTTCCCGGGACAGATATGACTATGGCTACACCTTC,CASSSRDRYDYGYTF
TRBV2,NA,TRBJ1-5,NA,TGTGCCAGCAGTGAAGCGCTTCGGAGGGTCAGCAATCAGCCCCAGCATTTT,CASSEALRRVSNQPQHF
TRBV5-6,NA,TRBJ1-1,NA,TGTGCCAGCAGCTCGGTGGGGGGATGGGACACTGAAGCTTTCTTT,CASSSVGGWDTEAFF
TRBV30,NA,TRBJ1-5,NA,TGTGCCTGGAGTATCCTTGGGCCCAATCAGCCCCAGCATTTT,CAWSILGPNQPQHF
TRBV27,NA,TRBJ2-1,TRBD1,TGTGCCAGCAGTTTAGGGGACAGGGGGTTCGATGAGCAGTTCTTC,CASSLGDRGFDEQFF
TRBV5-4,NA,TRBJ2-3,TRBD2,TGTGCCAGCAGTTTAGCGGGAGATACGCAGTATTTT,CASSLAGDTQYF
TRBV19,NA,TRBJ1-1,NA,TGTGCCAGTTCCCTGGGAGGGGTCGGGAGCACTGAAGCTTTCTTT,CASSLGGVGSTEAFF
TRBV6-1,NA,TRBJ2-5,TRBD2,TGTGCCAGCAGTGAAAATAATCGGGCTAGCGGGAGAGCCGAGACCCAGTACTTC,CASSENNRASGRAETQYF
TRBV30,NA,TRBJ1-5,NA,TGTGCCTGGAGTGTAGGGGATCAGCCCCAGCATTTT,CAWSVGDQPQHF
TRBV28,NA,TRBJ2-5,TRBD1,TGTGCCAGCAGTTTAGCGGGCCGGGGCAGGGGGTTACAAGAGACCCAGTACTTC,CASSLAGRGRGLQETQYF
TRBV5-4,NA,TRBJ2-3,TRBD2,TGTGCCAGCAGCTCCCCGGGACTAGCGGGAGTAGAATCAGATACGCAGTATTTT,CASSSPGLAGVESDTQYF
TRBV10-1,NA,TRBJ2-7,TRBD2,TGCGCCAGCAGTTTAAGCGGGAGGTCCTCCGAGCAGTACTTC,CASSLSGRSSEQYF
TRBV10-3,NA,TRBJ2-1,TRBD1,TGTGCCATCAGTACACTTCCTGGACAGGGGGGCTCCTACAATGAGCAGTTCTTC,CAISTLPGQGGSYNEQFF
TRBV27,NA,TRBJ2-7,NA,TGTGCCAGCAGTTTACTCTCGAGGGTCCACGAGCAGTACTTC,CASSLLSRVHEQYF
TRBV5-1,NA,TRBJ2-3,NA,TGCGCCAGCAGCTTCTTGGGCAGGTCCACAGATACGCAGTATTTT,CASSFLGRSTDTQYF
TRBV7-9,few,TRBJ2-5,NA,TGTGCCAGCAGCTTCGGGGTTCCTCCGGGGGAGACCCAGTACTTC,CASSFGVPPGETQYF
TRBV11-2,NA,TRBJ2-7,NA,TGTGCCAGCAGCTTAGGCGGGACAGTCTCCTACGAGCAGTACTTC,CASSLGGTVSYEQYF
TRBV2,few,TRBJ1-5,NA,TGTGCCAGCAGTGAGAAAGGGGGAAATCAGCCCCAGCATTTT,CASSEKGGNQPQHF
TRBV4-1,NA,TRBJ2-5,TRBD2,TGCGCCAGCAGCCAAGACCCGGGACTAGCGGGGCAGACCCAGTACTTC,CASSQDPGLAGQTQYF